One sample yielded the 23 T cell receptor beta chains listed below, sequenced in a study of blood T cell repertoires in COVID-19. TCRdb's copy holds only in-frame clones and misses some; the assay was immunoSEQ multiplex PCR. The data show 200,000 to 300,000 clones, approximately 90% seen once. The material sequenced was PBMCs or T cells enriched from blood (not recorded which). The receptors come from a woman aged 40 to 55 with acute COVID-19.

V and J are TRBV5-1 and TRBJ2-2; TRBD2 matches 10 bases. CDR1 is SGHRS, CDR2 YFSETQ, per germline. With V trimmed by 5 bases and J by 5 bases, 9 bases remained unmatched. The CDR3 runs 16 residues. CDR3 bases: TGCGCCAGCAGTCTGATGGGACTAGCGAGAACCGGGGAGCTGTTTTTT. Translation gives CASSLMGLARTGELFF.

V is TRBV24-1 and J is TRBJ1-4, with D tentatively TRBD1 (5 bases). Germline values: CDR1 KGHDR, CDR2 SFDVKD. The CDR3 covers 16 residues. V was clipped by 4 bases and J by 2 bases, with 13 bases between them. The CDR3 coding sequence is TGTGCCACCAGTGACCCAAGGGGAGGCACTAATGAAAAACTGTTTTTT. Residues: CATSDPRGGTNEKLFF.

The chain carries TRBV5-1 and TRBJ1-1; the D is unclear. V shed 4 bases and J shed 8 bases, with 15 bases lying between them. From germline, CDR1 is SGHRS and CDR2 YFSETQ. The CDR3 spans 13 residues. CDR3 nucleotides: TGCGCCAGCAGCCCCCTCTCAAGCCAAGAAGCTTTCTTT. As protein: CASSPLSSQEAFF.

The chain joins TRBV29-1 to TRBJ1-1; 9 nucleotides line up with TRBD1. The CDR3 length is 9 residues. The germline gives CDR1 SQVTM, CDR2 ANQGSEA. The V segment lost 5 bases and the J segment 11 bases; nucleotides outside the gene matches: 0. The CDR3 here is CSVTGGAFF. CDR3 nucleotide sequence: TGCAGCGTTACAGGGGGCGCTTTCTTT.

The rearrangement joins TRBV5-1 to TRBJ1-4; 8 bases fit TRBD1. V lost 4 bases and J lost 8; bases outside the gene matches: 10. The CDR3 spans 15 residues. The germline CDR1 and CDR2 sequences are SGHRS and YFSETQ. The DNA for the CDR3 is TGCGCCAGCAGCCCGTGGACAGGGAGTCCCGAAAAACTGTTTTTT. Translated: CASSPWTGSPEKLFF.

The chain recombines TRBV25-1 with TRBJ1-2; maybe TRBD1 (6 bases). Trimming cost V 3 bases and J 8 bases, with 19 bases left between them. Germline lookup yields CDR1 MGHDK and CDR2 SYGVNS. The CDR3 is made up of 15 amino acids. In DNA, the CDR3 is TGTGCCAGCAGTGACCTACAGGGCCCCCATTGGGGCTACACCTTC. It yields the protein CASSDLQGPHWGYTF.

This clone was recorded at least ten times. This same CDR3 is encoded by further DNA sequences in the sample. V gene TRBV12-3 or TRBV12-4 combines with J gene TRBJ1-5; D call uncertain. CDR3 length: 13 amino acids. V dropped 3 bases and J dropped 1 base, with 4 bases sitting between them. CDR3 sequence: CASSFRSNQPQHF. The DNA of the CDR3 is TGTGCCAGCAGTTTTCGGAGCAATCAGCCCCAGCATTTT.

The chain recombines TRBV29-1 with TRBJ1-1; 7 positions agree with TRBD1. The J segment lost 2 bases and the V segment lost 6 bases, leaving 12 bases of the junction unmatched. CDR3 length: 15 residues. The germline CDR1 and CDR2 sequences are SQVTM and ANQGSEA. The CDR3 region is CSVNPRTGLNTEAFF. DNA for the CDR3: TGCAGCGTCAATCCCCGGACAGGACTCAACACTGAAGCTTTCTTT.

The rearrangement joins TRBV4-3 to TRBJ2-2; tentatively, D is TRBD2 (5 bases). Germline lookup yields CDR1 LGHNA and CDR2 YSLEER. V dropped 0 bases and J dropped 7 bases, with 12 bases sitting between them. The CDR3 spans 15 residues. CDR3 loop: CASSQDEGRFGELFF. The CDR3 DNA sequence: TGCGCCAGCAGCCAAGATGAGGGCCGATTCGGGGAGCTGTTTTTT.

The CDR3 DNA sequence: TGTGCCAGTAGTACACCGTACTATCGACGCCTCACCGGGGAGCTGTTTTTT. This encodes CASSTPYYRRLTGELFF. The V call is TRBV19, the J call TRBJ2-2; D not certain. Deletions cut 4 bases from V and 4 bases from J, with 19 bases between. The CDR3 consists of 17 residues. Germline V CDR1 and CDR2: LNHDA, SQIVND (reference sequence).

The rearrangement joins TRBV24-1 to TRBJ2-1; 8 nucleotides line up with TRBD2. V shed 8 bases and J 8 bases; nucleotides not matched to a gene: 13. CDR1 is KGHDR and CDR2 is SFDVKD in the germline V gene. This CDR3 has 15 amino acids. CDR3 DNA sequence: TGTGCCACCACCCTTTGGGGACTAGGAATAGATGAGCAGTTCTTC. Its translation is CATTLWGLGIDEQFF.

This chain joins TRBV25-1 and TRBJ1-2, with TRBD1 matching over 10 bases. Germline V gives CDR1 MGHDK, CDR2 SYGVNS. Trimming removed 5 bases from V and 5 bases from J; junction bases left unmatched: 2. This CDR3 is 13 amino acids long. Here the CDR3 reads CASSSGQGYGYTF. CDR3 DNA: TGTGCCAGCAGTTCGGGACAGGGGTATGGCTACACCTTC.

This chain joins TRBV14 and TRBJ2-7, with 9 bases aligning to TRBD2. V gave up 4 bases and J gave up 1 base; unmatched junction bases: 8. There are 16 residues in the CDR3. Germline V lookup: CDR1 SGHDN, CDR2 FVKESK. CDR3 DNA sequence: TGTGCCAGCAGCCCGACCCTGACTAGCGGATCCTACGAGCAGTACTTC. This sequence encodes CASSPTLTSGSYEQYF.

The chain recombines TRBV24-1 with TRBJ1-5; D ambiguous. Germline V gene sequence: CDR1 KGHDR, CDR2 SFDVKD. Trimming took 1 base from V and 3 from J, leaving 6 bases between them. CDR3 size: 14 residues. CDR3 amino acids: CATSDFSDNQPQHF. CDR3 sequence (DNA): TGTGCCACCAGTGATTTTAGTGACAATCAGCCCCAGCATTTT.

The rearrangement links TRBV7-2 to TRBJ2-3; 13 bases match TRBD2. The CDR3 has 16 amino acids. Germline V gene lookup returns CDR1 SGHTA and CDR2 FQGNSA. With V trimmed by 5 bases and J by 3 bases, 5 bases remained unmatched. The CDR3 DNA reads as TGTGCCAGCAGCAATCGACTAGCGGGAGGTACAGATACGCAGTATTTT. It translates to CASSNRLAGGTDTQYF.

This chain joins TRBV11-1 and TRBJ2-5, with TRBD1 identical over 7 bases. This CDR3 is 13 amino acids long. Per the germline V gene, CDR1 is SGHAT and CDR2 is FQDESV (reference sequence). J lost 2 bases, V lost 3 bases, and 0 bases had no gene match. The CDR3 nucleotides read TGTGCCAGCAGCTTGGGACAGCAAGAGACCCAGTACTTC. Translating it yields CASSLGQQETQYF.

This chain links TRBV7-2 with TRBJ1-5, with D perhaps TRBD1 (6 bases). Per germline, CDR1 SGHTA and CDR2 FQGNSA. CDR3 length equals 14 residues. V dropped 4 bases and J dropped 3 bases, with 10 bases sitting between them. In DNA form, the CDR3 reads TGTGCCAGCAGCTGGACAGACTACAATCAGCCCCAGCATTTT. This sequence encodes CASSWTDYNQPQHF. Full variable domain (remainder filled in from reference TRBV7-2 and TRBJ1-5): GAGVSQSPSNKVTEKGKDVELRCDPISGHTALYWYRQSLGQGLEFLIYFQGNSAPDKSGLPSDRFSAERTGGSVSTLTIQRTQQEDSAVYLCASSWTDYNQPQHFGDGTRLSIL.

CDR3 coding DNA: TGTGCCAGCAGTGATGGTCAGGTACCCTCCTACGAGCAGTACGTC. This translates into CASSDGQVPSYEQYV. The V call is TRBV2, the J call TRBJ2-7; D gene unclear. Trimming took off 3 bases at V and 0 bases at J, with 12 bases between the two ends. CDR3 length equals 15 residues. Germline V gene sequence: CDR1 SNHLY, CDR2 FYNNEI.

V usage is TRBV3-1 (or the pseudogene TRBV3-2) and J usage is TRBJ1-2; tentative D call: TRBD1 (5 bases). V gave up 4 bases and J gave up 6 bases, with 18 bases separating them. Germline values: CDR1 LGHDT, CDR2 YNNKEL (reference sequence). The CDR3 has 15 amino acids. CDR3 in DNA: TGTGCCAGCAGCCGAGACAGCCCGACCCGGGATGGCTACACCTTC. Amino acids: CASSRDSPTRDGYTF.

This sequence joins TRBV19 and TRBJ2-1, with 11 nucleotides matching TRBD2. Trimming took 3 bases from V and 6 from J; bases not matched to a gene: 4. Germline V CDR1 and CDR2: LNHDA, SQIVND (reference sequence). The CDR3 sequence is 15 residues long. CDR3 region: CASSILAGGPNEQFF. CDR3 DNA sequence: TGTGCCAGTAGTATCCTAGCGGGAGGACCCAATGAGCAGTTCTTC.

The V call is TRBV7-8, the J call TRBJ1-5, with 7 bases matching TRBD1. This CDR3 is 16 amino acids long. Germline CDR1 SGHVS, CDR2 FQNEAQ. J lost 2 bases, V lost 4 bases, and 8 bases had no gene match. The CDR3: CASSSGRQGGNQPQHF. CDR3 in DNA: TGTGCCAGCAGCTCGGGCCGACAGGGCGGCAATCAGCCCCAGCATTTT.

The rearrangement uses TRBV6-5 and TRBJ2-1, with a possible D match to TRBD2 (7 bases). Per germline, CDR1 MNHEY and CDR2 SVGAGI. With 7 bases removed from V and 8 bases from J, the gap between germline ends came to 18 bases. The CDR3 spans 14 residues. The CDR3 loop reads CASTLGGPLDEQFF. CDR3 DNA sequence: TGTGCCAGCACACTCGGGGGGCCTTTGGATGAGCAGTTCTTC.

The rearrangement uses TRBV15 and TRBJ2-7; 7 nucleotides agree with TRBD2. This CDR3 contains 16 residues. The germline V gene has CDR1 LNHNV and CDR2 YYDKDF (reference sequence). The V segment lost 5 bases and the J segment 4 bases; nucleotides outside the gene matches: 14. Written as DNA, the CDR3 is TGTGCCACCAGCTCAGCCACTAGCGCGGGGCGGTACGAGCAGTACTTC. Protein sequence: CATSSATSAGRYEQYF.